This paragraph covers one TCR beta chain sequence. This clonotype has just a few counts. It has no known antigen specificity. No much larger clone is present one base from it, and per-base qualities are unavailable. The donors were about 40 Caucasian individuals from Russia, aged 6 to 90 years, who were systemically healthy. Each donor gave approximately 9.3 milliliters of peripheral blood, collected into EDTA-treated Vacutainer tubes. Ficoll-Paque density-gradient centrifugation was used to isolate PBMCs, with at least 6 million obtained per sample. Total RNA, at least 6 micrograms per sample, was extracted from PBMCs with Trizol reagent. The percentages of naive CD45RAhigh/CD27high T cells were determined by flow cytometry on a PBMC aliquot from every donor. Libraries were made using 5' RACE. TCRdb records Illumina HiSeq 2500 as the sequencer. A second PCR of about 7 to 12 cycles was performed with a sample-barcoded 5' primer and a J-beta primer mix. Each TCR beta cDNA molecule received a unique molecular identifier from a template-switch 5' adaptor carrying 12 random nucleotides. Each sample yielded at least 2.5 million CDR3-containing paired-end reads. The Mint cDNA synthesis kit, primed by a TRBC-specific oligonucleotide, was used to synthesize first-strand cDNA from all RNA. Following uracil-DNA glycosylase treatment, a first 18-cycle PCR with universal primers M1SS and BC2_uni_R was performed on all cDNA. Turning to the authors' computational methods: Normalization of each sample was performed by random selection of 1 million high-quality reads, each carrying a distinct molecular identifier. Reads sharing molecular identifiers were discarded rather than binned into consensus sequences. MiTCR, set to a Q25 quality threshold and the strictest error-elimination algorithm, was used for CDR3 identification, clonotype clustering and error correction. A nonparametric unseen species model with Euler transformation was used to estimate lower-bound total TCR beta diversity. The public reads were reanalyzed by TCRdb: fastp trimming at Q25, MiXCR alignment, in-frame beta chains only. Entries that share a CDR3 protein sequence are merged under the most common genes and DNA. The V and J calls, along with clone size, are taken from TCRdb and not from the paper's own processing. A total of approximately 760,000 distinct CDR3 sequences appear in this sample, roughly 25% of them only once. 9.4% of the sample goes to the ten largest clones.

This entry comes from a study of blood T cells in healthy people across ages (dated by TCRdb to between 2014 and 2017). About the investigation overall: In model experiments, template switching captured about one uniquely barcoded TCR beta cDNA molecule for every two T cells. Using deep sequencing normalized with unique cDNA molecular identifiers, the study measured how TCR beta repertoire diversity changes with age. Four age groups were formed from the donors: young (average approximately 15 years), middle-aged (around 40), aged (62) and long-lived (around 82). For two donors (one aged 18 to 29 and one aged 80 or older), the study analyzed two additional independent replicas of 1 million unique cDNA reads from the same blood draw. Broad study findings and their caveats: Estimates of total diversity based on one million sequenced T cells were considered lower bounds and underestimates. Compared with the aged group, the long-lived group had more naive CD4+ T cells, fewer expanded clones and increased TCR diversity, suggesting age selection. Donor CMV infection status was unknown, potentially confounding age-related changes in expanded clonotypes. Because profiling used bulk unsorted PBMCs, naive and antigen-experienced compartments could not be compared conclusively. There was a strong correlation between observed TCR beta diversity and the percentage of naive T cells measured by flow cytometry. Observed TCR beta diversity per million T cells fell roughly linearly with age, and a significant reduction was already apparent by age about 38.

Reading the germline V gene gives CDR1 SGHRS and CDR2 YFSETQ. The CDR3 runs 14 amino acids, cysteine and phenylalanine included. Left in the record is the CDR3 DNA by itself, 42 bases read in frame from the first base. At the junction V is shortened by 0 bases and J by 7 bases; bases outside the gene matches: 4. This sample also appeared in a second study, on T cells of mothers and their children. As that second study puts it: Nine systemically healthy Caucasian individuals served as donors, namely three mothers together with their six children. cDNA synthesis used all of the extracted RNA, with about 1.5 ug of RNA in each 15 ul reaction. In the second PCR, the M1S primer added sample barcodes and 2-4 random nucleotides. More than 8 million TCR beta CDR3 reads were obtained from each mother, and some 3.2 million reads were obtained from each child. Thymic selection similarly shapes TCR recombination output in related and unrelated pairs, with minor effect from inherited differences. Normalized repertoire overlap was always found to be slightly, but never significantly, higher in related mother-child pairs than in unrelated mother-child pairs. No persistent microchimeric T cell clones were detected, at a sensitivity of approximately 90 clones per million clonotypes. In the study, deep NGS was used to compare the TCR beta repertoires of mothers and children, and features distinguishing related mother-child pairs from unrelated individuals were sought. Mothers averaged roughly 40 +/- 4 years of age and children averaged around 10 +/- 4 years. Libraries were sequenced on Illumina HiSeq 2000 with 100+100 nt paired-end reads after adapter ligation with NEBNext reagents. Mother and child libraries were prepared a month apart and sequenced in separate runs to prevent cross-contamination. For each donor, somewhere between roughly 500,000 and 2,100,000 distinct TCR beta clonotypes were identified. Naive TCR beta clonotypes were estimated from low-frequency clonotypes matched to each donor's FACS-determined naive share, without sorting.

The chain joins TRBV5-1 to TRBJ2-1, and 7 junction bases match TRBD1. The sequence came from a boy aged 5-17 years in good health. The sequencing input was blood. The nucleotide sequence is given as TGCGCCAGCAGCTTGGACAGGGGACGTAATGAGCAGTTCTTC. Its translation reads: CASSLDRGRNEQFF.